This TCR beta chain was identified in a study of T-cell reconstitution after alpha-beta-depleted transplantation in children. V lost 0 bases to trimming and J lost 0 bases, with 9 bases between them. The CDR3 is made up of 15 amino acids. Looked up from germline, CDR1 is SGDLS and CDR2 is YYNGEE. This clonotype was counted between two and nine times. A library of TCRbeta sequences, prepared with unique molecular identifiers, was generated. From the PCR reads, TCRdb called clonotypes with MiXCR, one entry per CDR3 protein. The repertoire holds about 540,000 distinct CDR3 sequences, 15% to 20% seen once, with more than 2.5% in the top ten.

This chain uses TRBV9 with TRBJ1-2; D call uncertain. This material consisted of PBMCs from the stem cell graft donor, taken from the stem cell graft. The receptor comes from a human donor who donated a stem cell graft to a child with acute lymphoblastic leukemia. CDR3 nucleotide sequence: TGTGCCAGCAGCGTAGGCCAGAATTCTAACTATGGCTACACCTTC. Protein product: CASSVGQNSNYGYTF.